These 27 T cell receptor beta chains were all obtained from the same sample, sequenced in a study of CXCR3-negative and CXCR3-positive naive CD8 T cells. In preparing the TRB cDNA libraries, 5' RACE with UMI labels was used. Reprocessing the 5' RACE reads, TCRdb reports a single entry for every CDR3 protein and omits DNA. There are tens of thousands of distinct CDR3 sequences in the sample, with less than 25% held by the top ten. Sequenced sample: memory CD8+ T cells from blood. The origin of the receptors is a human donor in good health. Some clones in this sample may be carry-over from other donors' samples.

The chain employs TRBV7-8 and TRBJ2-1. This CDR3 spans 13 amino acids. Germline CDR1 SGHVS, CDR2 FQNEAQ. The CDR3 spells CASSLLAGNEQFF. Filled out from reference TRBV7-8 and TRBJ2-1, the complete variable domain reads GAGVSQSPRYKVAKRGQDVALRCDPISGHVSLFWYQQALGQGPEFLTYFQNEAQLDKSGLPSDRFFAERPEGSVSTLKIQRTQQEDSAVYLCASSLLAGNEQFFGPGTRLTVL.

The chain is built from TRBV12-3 or TRBV12-4 and TRBJ1-3; checking the TCRdb D call of TRBD1 is not possible without DNA. This CDR3 is built from 16 residues. The CDR3 region is CASSLSTPGQGNTIYF.

V is TRBV29-1 and J is TRBJ1-2; the TCRdb call, TRBD1, lacks DNA for checking. The CDR3 runs to 13 residues. Germline V gives CDR1 SQVTM, CDR2 ANQGSEA. CDR3: CSVEHGTGQGYTF.

The chain employs TRBV13 and TRBJ1-1; the D call of TRBD1 rests on TCRdb alone, since no DNA is present to check it. From germline, CDR1 is PRHDT and CDR2 FYEKMQ (reference sequence). This CDR3 is 13 amino acids long. The CDR3 spells CASSPPVNTEAFF. Looking up the rest from reference TRBV13 and TRBJ1-1 gives the full variable domain: AAGVIQSPRHLIKEKRETATLKCYPIPRHDTVYWYQQGPGQDPQFLISFYEKMQSDKGSIPDRFSAQQFSDYHSELNMSSLELGDSALYFCASSPPVNTEAFFGQGTRLTVV.

The rearrangement uses TRBV7-9 and TRBJ2-7. Germline CDR1 and CDR2: SEHNR and FQNEAQ (reference sequence). This CDR3 comprises 17 residues. The CDR3 protein is CASSLEGSAGAPYEQYF. Complete variable domain (other parts from reference TRBV7-9 and TRBJ2-7): DTGVSQNPRHKITKRGQNVTFRCDPISEHNRLYWYRQTLGQGPEFLTYFQNEAQLEKSRLLSDRFSAERPKGSFSTLEIQRTEQGDSAMYLCASSLEGSAGAPYEQYFGPGTRLTVT.

The chain uses TRBV20-1 and TRBJ2-1; TCRdb proposes TRBD2, but this gene call is untestable without DNA. Germline lookup yields CDR1 DFQATT and CDR2 SNEGSKA (reference sequence). This CDR3 spans 15 amino acids. CDR3: CSAPTSGGSYNEPFF.

The CDR3 spells CSASMLGGSFPDF. The chain joins TRBV20-1 to TRBJ2-5; the D call from TCRdb, TRBD2, cannot be confirmed without DNA. The CDR3 spans 13 residues. CDR1 and CDR2 (germline): DFQATT, SNEGSKA (reference sequence).

The rearrangement links TRBV29-1 to TRBJ2-7. CDR3 length: 13 amino acids. Germline V lookup: CDR1 SQVTM, CDR2 ANQGSEA. The CDR3 spells CSVVNPDSYEQYF.

The chain uses TRBV6-5 and TRBJ2-7; TCRdb proposes TRBD1, but this gene call is untestable without DNA. Germline CDR1 and CDR2: MNHEY and SVGAGI. The CDR3 covers 14 residues. The CDR3 here is CASSYSSRAYEQYF.

The V gene is TRBV20-1, the J gene TRBJ1-1; TCRdb's D gene call, TRBD1, goes unchecked for lack of DNA. The CDR3 covers 14 residues. Germline values: CDR1 DFQATT, CDR2 SNEGSKA (reference sequence). CDR3 protein: CSVKTTGDNTEAFF.

V usage is TRBV2 and J usage is TRBJ2-6; TCRdb's D gene call, TRBD1, goes unchecked for lack of DNA. Germline-derived CDR1 and CDR2 are SNHLY and FYNNEI. The CDR3 is 19 residues long. The CDR3: CASKGGPGRGSAGANVLTF.

This chain uses TRBV11-3 with TRBJ2-3; TCRdb lists TRBD1, though no DNA is available to test this call. The length of the CDR3 is 15 residues. CDR1 and CDR2 from the germline V gene are SGHNT and YENEEA. The chain's CDR3 is CASSSAGHSTDTQYF.

The V gene is TRBV4-3, the J gene TRBJ2-7. The V gene's germline CDR1 is LGHNA and CDR2 YSLEER. This CDR3 comprises 15 residues. The CDR3 here is CASSPSFTLDYEQYF.

This sequence joins TRBV6-2 or TRBV6-3 and TRBJ2-1. The CDR3 totals 13 residues. CDR1 and CDR2 from the germline V gene are MNHEY and SVGEGT. The CDR3 reads CASSSTTHNEQFF.

V usage is TRBV11-2 and J usage is TRBJ1-1; TCRdb lists TRBD1, though no DNA is available to test this call. The CDR3 sequence is 14 residues long. Germline V lookup: CDR1 SGHAT, CDR2 FQNNGV. The CDR3 is CASSSDPGYTEAFF.

This chain joins TRBV7-8 and TRBJ2-4; TCRdb names TRBD1, which stays unverified in the absence of DNA. In germline, CDR1 is SGHVS, CDR2 FQNEAQ. The CDR3 loop spans 14 amino acids. This CDR3 reads CASTDGVAKNIQYF.

This rearrangement joins TRBV5-6 to TRBJ1-1; TCRdb calls TRBD1, which cannot be checked without DNA. Germline V gene data show CDR1 as SGHDT and CDR2 as YYEEEE. This CDR3 comprises 12 residues. The CDR3 sequence: CASSRQGLEAFF.

The V and J genes are TRBV29-1 and TRBJ2-7. The CDR3 length is 13 residues. The V gene's germline CDR1 is SQVTM and CDR2 ANQGSEA. CDR3 amino acids: CSVEVDGSYEQYF.

The chain's CDR3 is CSVVPRAGANVLTF. The chain employs TRBV29-1 and TRBJ2-6; TCRdb's D call of TRBD2 is untestable without DNA. Germline CDR1 is SQVTM and CDR2 is ANQGSEA. The CDR3 sequence is 14 residues long.

The chain employs TRBV9 and TRBJ2-7; TCRdb calls TRBD2, which cannot be checked without DNA. Germline values: CDR1 SGDLS, CDR2 YYNGEE. The CDR3 consists of 11 residues. CDR3 in amino acids: CASSSSGEQYF.

The chain uses TRBV29-1 and TRBJ1-1. CDR1 is SQVTM and CDR2 is ANQGSEA in the germline V gene. The CDR3 covers 14 residues. CDR3 amino acids: CSVREGGRHTEAFF.

The V gene is TRBV29-1, the J gene TRBJ1-2; TCRdb proposes TRBD1, but this gene call is untestable without DNA. The CDR3 totals 13 residues. Looked up from germline, CDR1 is SQVTM and CDR2 is ANQGSEA. This CDR3 reads CSVTGGDLYGYTF.

The chain recombines TRBV28 with TRBJ1-1. The CDR3 has 14 amino acids. Germline CDR1 is MDHEN and CDR2 is SYDVKM. CDR3 residues: CASSPPAWGTEAFF.

This rearrangement joins TRBV10-3 to TRBJ1-5; TCRdb gives TRBD1 as the D gene, but with no DNA this cannot be confirmed. The CDR3 runs 14 residues. From germline, CDR1 is ENHRY and CDR2 SYGVKD. The CDR3 protein is CAISREQVRQPQHF.

The chain couples TRBV7-2 to TRBJ1-1. From germline, CDR1 is SGHTA and CDR2 FQGNSA. The CDR3 is 13 amino acids. The CDR3 loop is CASSSTENRRAFF. Using reference TRBV7-2 and TRBJ1-1 for the parts outside the CDR3, the full variable domain is GAGVSQSPSNKVTEKGKDVELRCDPISGHTALYWYRQSLGQGLEFLIYFQGNSAPDKSGLPSDRFSAERTGGSVSTLTIQRTQQEDSAVYLCASSSTENRRAFFGQGTRLTVV.

The rearrangement links TRBV28 to TRBJ1-5; the D call from TCRdb, TRBD1, cannot be confirmed without DNA. CDR1 MDHEN and CDR2 SYDVKM come from the germline V gene. The length of the CDR3 is 14 residues. This chain's CDR3 is CASSQWGGPQPQHF. The variable domain in full, with the rest retrieved from reference TRBV28 and TRBJ1-5, is DVKVTQSSRYLVKRTGEKVFLECVQDMDHENMFWYRQDPGLGLRLIYFSYDVKMKEKGDIPEGYSVSREKKERFSLILESASTNQTSMYLCASSQWGGPQPQHFGDGTRLSIL.

By frequency, this clonotype is medium-sized (0.01 to 0.1%). V is TRBV10-3 and J is TRBJ2-1; TCRdb's D gene call, TRBD1, goes unchecked for lack of DNA. The CDR3 runs 14 residues. Germline values: CDR1 ENHRY, CDR2 SYGVKD. The CDR3 sequence: CAISESPTGTEQFF.